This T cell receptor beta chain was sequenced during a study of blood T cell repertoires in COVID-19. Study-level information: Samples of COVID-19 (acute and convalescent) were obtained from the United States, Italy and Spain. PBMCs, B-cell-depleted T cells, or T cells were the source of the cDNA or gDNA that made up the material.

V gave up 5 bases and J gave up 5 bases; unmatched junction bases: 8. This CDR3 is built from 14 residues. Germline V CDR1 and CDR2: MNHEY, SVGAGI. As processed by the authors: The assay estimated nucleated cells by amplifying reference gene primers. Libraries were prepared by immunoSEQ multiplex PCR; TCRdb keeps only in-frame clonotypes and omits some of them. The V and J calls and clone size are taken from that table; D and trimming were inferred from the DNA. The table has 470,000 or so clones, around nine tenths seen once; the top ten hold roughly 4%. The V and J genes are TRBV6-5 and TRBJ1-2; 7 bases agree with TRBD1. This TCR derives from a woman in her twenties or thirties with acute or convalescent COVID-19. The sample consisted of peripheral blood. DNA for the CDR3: TGTGCCAGCAGTAGACAGGGACCCCGATATGGCTACACCTTC. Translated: CASSRQGPRYGYTF.